This T cell receptor beta chain was sequenced for a study of blood T cell repertoires in COVID-19. For the study at large: Acute-phase and convalescent COVID-19 samples originated in the United States, Italy and Spain. Sources were T cells, B-cell-depleted T cells, or PBMCs; the material itself was cDNA or gDNA.

Authors' data handling: For nucleated cells, counts were estimated from reference gene primer amplification. The table came from immunoSEQ multiplex PCR; TCRdb's copy has only in-frame clones and leaves some out. V and J calls and clone size are those listed in that table; D and trimming were worked out from the DNA. The sample holds about 47,000 clones, about 89% seen once. The CDR3 has 16 residues. CDR1 ENHRY and CDR2 SYGVKD come from the germline V gene. V was clipped by 3 bases and J by 0 bases, with 12 bases between them. The receptor comes from a man aged 65 to 85 with active COVID-19. The gene calls are TRBV10-3 and TRBJ1-3; tentative D call: TRBD1 (5 bases). The sample consisted of peripheral blood. The CDR3 DNA is TGTGCCATCAGTGAAGGGGATTTGAGCTCTGGAAACACCATATATTTT. Residues: CAISEGDLSSGNTIYF.